A selection of T cell receptor beta chains follows, all from one sample in a study of OX40 agonist ivuxolimab in advanced cancers. TCRdb's table, derived via immunoSEQ multiplex PCR, lists solely in-frame clones and lacks some. Of more than 55,000 clones detected, less than 85% appear once; the ten largest clones hold roughly 4%. Material: CD4+ or CD8+ T cells sorted from blood, obtained in a trial of the OX40 agonist ivuxolimab. These TCRs come from an adult with an advanced solid tumor such as melanoma, head and neck, liver or kidney cancer. Both conserved end residues are part of each CDR3. D genes are given only for firm matches. Clone size is stated in some rows and not others, as once, few, many or a class when expanded.

D,length,J,V,size,CDR3,DNA
.,11,TRBJ2-5,TRBV6-5,.,CASRVWETQYF,TGTGCCAGCAGAGTGTGGGAGACCCAGTACTTC
.,13,TRBJ1-2,TRBV15,.,CATSSRTAYGYTF,TGTGCCACCAGCTCCCGGACGGCTTATGGCTACACCTTC
TRBD1,17,TRBJ2-6,TRBV18,.,CASSPDRVGFGANVLTF,TGTGCCAGCTCACCTGACAGGGTAGGCTTTGGGGCCAACGTCCTGACTTTC
TRBD2,15,TRBJ2-1,TRBV5-1,.,CASSSTSGGHNEQFF,TGCGCCAGCAGCTCGACTAGCGGGGGCCACAATGAGCAGTTCTTC
.,15,TRBJ1-6,TRBV6-5,.,CASSYRDNSLRPLHF,TGTGCCAGCAGTTACAGGGACAACTCTCTCCGACCCCTCCACTTT
.,16,TRBJ2-3,TRBV5-4,once,CASQPRAPGGTDTQYF,TGTGCCAGCCAACCTCGGGCCCCTGGCGGCACAGATACGCAGTATTTT
TRBD2,15,TRBJ2-2,TRBV6-6,.,CASRPGTRNTGELFF,TGTGCCAGCAGACCCGGGACTAGAAACACCGGGGAGCTGTTTTTT
.,14,TRBJ1-4,TRBV11-2,.,CASRIGQTNEKLFF,TGTGCCAGCAGAATCGGACAAACTAATGAAAAACTGTTTTTT
.,14,TRBJ1-2,TRBV5-4,.,CASSLGRINYGYTF,TGTGCCAGCAGCTTGGGGCGGATCAACTATGGCTACACCTTC
.,15,TRBJ2-1,TRBV11-2,once,CASSPTGISYNEQFF,TGTGCCAGCAGCCCCACGGGAATTTCCTACAATGAGCAGTTCTTC
.,15,TRBJ1-4,TRBV5-6,.,CASSLAGGIDRKLFF,TGTGCCAGCAGCTTGGCGGGCGGGATTGATAGGAAACTGTTTTTT
TRBD1,16,TRBJ2-1,TRBV6-5,.,CASSYSRDRFKNEQFF,TGTGCCAGCAGTTATTCCCGGGACAGGTTTAAAAATGAGCAGTTCTTC
.,11,TRBJ2-1,TRBV29-1,.,CSVEDHKAQFF,TGCAGCGTTGAAGACCATAAGGCGCAGTTCTTC
.,19,TRBJ1-6,TRBV28,.,CASTRGGPRGPTSNSPLHF,TGTGCCAGCACCCGCGGGGGCCCCAGGGGTCCCACCTCTAATTCACCCCTCCACTTT
.,16,TRBJ2-1,TRBV2,.,CASSREQGYAGNEQFF,TGTGCCAGCAGTCGTGAGCAGGGATACGCGGGCAATGAGCAGTTCTTC
.,13,TRBJ2-5,TRBV4-1,.,CAALGGYQETQYF,TGCGCCGCATTAGGGGGGTACCAAGAGACCCAGTACTTC
TRBD1,16,TRBJ1-2,TRBV7-2,.,CASSLGGTGRRGGYTF,TGTGCCAGCAGCTTAGGGGGGACAGGGAGACGGGGCGGCTACACCTTC
TRBD1,12,TRBJ2-7,TRBV7-2,few,CASTGTAYEQYF,TGTGCCAGCACCGGGACAGCCTACGAGCAGTACTTC
TRBD1,15,TRBJ1-1,TRBV6-1,.,CASRQGAKVLGVGFF,TGTGCCAGCAGACAGGGGGCCAAGGTCCTTGGGGTTGGTTTCTTT
.,16,TRBJ2-2,TRBV27,.,CASSLKGRAGTGELFF,TGTGCCAGCAGTTTAAAGGGAAGGGCCGGAACCGGGGAGCTGTTTTTT
.,15,TRBJ1-1,TRBV9,.,CASSRLGMGNTEAFF,TGTGCCAGCAGCCGCTTGGGGATGGGGAACACTGAAGCTTTCTTT
TRBD2,19,TRBJ2-1,TRBV5-6,.,CASSLARTSGTSGYNEQFF,TGTGCCAGCAGCTTGGCGCGGACTAGCGGGACAAGCGGCTACAATGAGCAGTTCTTC
TRBD1,13,TRBJ1-5,TRBV27,.,CASSLSGGKPQHF,TGTGCCAGCAGTTTGTCAGGGGGTAAGCCCCAGCATTTT
TRBD1,13,TRBJ1-2,TRBV5-6,.,CASSLDRNYGYTF,TGTGCCAGCAGCCTGGACAGGAACTATGGCTACACCTTC
.,12,TRBJ1-1,TRBV5-6,.,CASSLRNTEAFF,TGTGCCAGCAGCTTGAGGAACACTGAAGCTTTCTTT
.,12,TRBJ1-5,TRBV7-2,.,CASSWSRQPQHF,TGTGCCAGCAGCTGGTCACGGCAGCCCCAGCATTTT
.,13,TRBJ2-5,TRBV28,.,CASRLPGVGTQYF,TGTGCCAGCAGACTGCCCGGGGTCGGGACCCAGTACTTC
.,14,TRBJ1-4,TRBV9,.,CASGGLATNEKLFF,TGTGCCAGCGGGGGACTCGCAACTAATGAAAAACTGTTTTTT
.,14,TRBJ2-5,TRBV19,few,CASSIDRDTRVQYF,TGTGCCAGTAGTATAGACCGGGACACCCGTGTCCAGTACTTC
TRBD2,16,TRBJ2-3,TRBV4-3,.,CASSQGIAGDADTQYF,TGCGCCAGCAGCCAAGGCATAGCGGGGGACGCAGATACGCAGTATTTT
.,16,TRBJ1-5,TRBV5-8,once,CASSFFDSRGNQPQHF,TGTGCCAGCAGCTTCTTCGACAGCCGAGGCAATCAGCCCCAGCATTTT
TRBD1,16,TRBJ1-5,TRBV7-2,.,CASSLRMGQGNQPQHF,TGTGCCAGCAGTCTGAGAATGGGACAGGGAAATCAGCCCCAGCATTTT
.,15,TRBJ1-5,TRBV27,.,CASSLKNPGLQPQHF,TGTGCCAGCAGTTTAAAGAACCCCGGGCTCCAGCCCCAGCATTTT
.,14,TRBJ1-1,TRBV11-2,.,CASSAGLMNTEAFF,TGTGCCAGCAGCGCGGGACTGATGAACACTGAAGCTTTCTTT
.,12,TRBJ2-6,TRBV7-2,once,CASSLGKRVLTF,TGTGCCAGCAGCTTAGGAAAGCGCGTCCTGACTTTC
TRBD2,19,TRBJ2-5,TRBV9,.,CASSVGEGTSARFHETQYF,TGTGCCAGCAGCGTAGGAGAGGGGACTAGCGCCCGGTTCCACGAGACCCAGTACTTC
TRBD2,15,TRBJ2-7,TRBV11-3,.,CASSPGLATTYEQYF,TGTGCCAGCAGCCCAGGACTAGCGACGACCTACGAGCAGTACTTC
TRBD2,15,TRBJ2-1,TRBV5-5,.,CASSSSGVSYNEQFF,TGTGCCAGCAGCTCAAGCGGGGTGTCCTACAATGAGCAGTTCTTC
.,15,TRBJ1-4,TRBV29-1,.,CSASSPTGLAEKLFF,TGCAGCGCCTCATCCCCCACGGGGCTCGCGGAAAAACTGTTTTTT
.,12,TRBJ1-6,TRBV6-5,.,CASSLGNSPLHF,TGTGCCAGCAGTTTAGGGAATTCACCCCTCCACTTT
TRBD1,14,TRBJ1-2,TRBV27,.,CASRSTGTNYGYTF,TGTGCCAGCAGGTCGACAGGGACGAACTATGGCTACACCTTC
.,16,TRBJ1-5,TRBV7-8,.,CASSLGAGTGNQPQHF,TGTGCCAGCAGCTTAGGGGCAGGGACTGGCAATCAGCCCCAGCATTTT